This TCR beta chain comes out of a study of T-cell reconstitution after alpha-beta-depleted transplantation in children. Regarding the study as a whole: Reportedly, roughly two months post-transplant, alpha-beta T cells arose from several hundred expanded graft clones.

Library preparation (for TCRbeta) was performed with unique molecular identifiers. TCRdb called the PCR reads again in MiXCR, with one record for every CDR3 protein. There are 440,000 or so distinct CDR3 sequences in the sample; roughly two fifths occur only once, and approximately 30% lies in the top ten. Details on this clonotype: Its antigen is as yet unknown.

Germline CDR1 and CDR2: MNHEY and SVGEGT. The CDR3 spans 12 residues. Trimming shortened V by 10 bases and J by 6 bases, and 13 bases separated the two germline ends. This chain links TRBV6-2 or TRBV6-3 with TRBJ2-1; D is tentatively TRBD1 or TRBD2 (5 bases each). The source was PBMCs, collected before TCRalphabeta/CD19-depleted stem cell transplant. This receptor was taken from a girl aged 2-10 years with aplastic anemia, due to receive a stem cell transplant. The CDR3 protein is CATRDQVNEQFF. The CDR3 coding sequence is TGTGCCACCAGGGACCAAGTCAATGAGCAGTTCTTC.